This T cell receptor (beta chain) comes out of a study of cytomegalovirus exposure and HLA in healthy donors. Study results and caveats: Within a later analysis, the majority of CMV-associated TCR beta chains appeared HLA-restricted.

Points on this clone: Its antigen is undetermined. This CDR3 is also generated by other DNA sequences in the sample.

The PCR contained 60 Vbeta and 13 Jbeta primers. Using immunoSEQ multiplex PCR, the repertoire was profiled, and TCRdb retains in-frame clones only, with some absent. The sample holds about 140,000 clones, more than 55% seen once. Trimming at V came to 4 bases and at J to 0 bases, leaving 3 bases not matched to a gene. Germline CDR1 is SGHRS and CDR2 is YFSETQ. This CDR3 is 15 amino acids long. The chain couples TRBV5-1 to TRBJ2-3; 9 nucleotides match TRBD1. This TCR was recovered from a woman aged 55-70 years in good health and CMV-seronegative. The sample was PBMCs. CDR3 in DNA: TGCGCCAGCAGCCTACAGGGGGCTAGCACAGATACGCAGTATTTT. Its translation is CASSLQGASTDTQYF.